This T cell receptor beta chain was captured by sequencing in a study of response to subunit inactivated influenza vaccine. Broader study findings: The authors suggested that few new T cells are recruited per seasonal influenza vaccination.

This clonotype turned up a few times. Its antigen is unidentified. CDR3 length: 17 amino acids. Germline lookup yields CDR1 SEHNR and CDR2 FQNEAQ (reference sequence). The V segment lost 3 bases and the J segment 1 base; nucleotides outside the gene matches: 7. TCRdb processed the RT-PCR reads anew with MiXCR; each CDR3 protein has one entry. The repertoire includes 650,000 to 800,000 distinct CDR3 sequences, roughly 14% of them detected once, and 6% to 7% sits in the top ten. The chain joins TRBV7-9 to TRBJ2-3; 10 bases are a match to TRBD2. The specimen comprised PBMCs from blood, sampled around 14 days before vaccination. This clonotype was sampled from a man in his forties or fifties who received an inactivated influenza vaccine. The CDR3 protein is CASSLAPLAGGTDTQYF. The CDR3 DNA is TGTGCCAGCAGCTTGGCTCCTCTAGCGGGGGGCACAGATACGCAGTATTTT.